This TCR beta chain was documented in a study of blood T cells in healthy people across ages. Germline trimming cut 0 bases from V and 4 bases from J; bases unmatched to any gene: 4. This CDR3 is 17 amino acids long. Germline V CDR1 and CDR2: LGHNA, YNFKEQ. A second PCR, run for about 7 to 11 cycles, used a sample-barcoded 5' primer plus a J-beta primer mix. TCRdb independently ran MiXCR on the 5' RACE reads; one entry per CDR3 protein. The table has about 570,000 distinct CDR3 sequences, 25% to 30% seen once. The sequenced material came from blood. The rearrangement uses TRBV4-2 and TRBJ2-1, with 12 bases fitting TRBD2. The TCR sequence derives from a woman in her 70s in good health. The CDR3 sequence is CASSQDLLAGGYNEQFF. DNA of the CDR3: TGTGCCAGCAGCCAAGACTTACTAGCGGGAGGATACAATGAGCAGTTCTTC.